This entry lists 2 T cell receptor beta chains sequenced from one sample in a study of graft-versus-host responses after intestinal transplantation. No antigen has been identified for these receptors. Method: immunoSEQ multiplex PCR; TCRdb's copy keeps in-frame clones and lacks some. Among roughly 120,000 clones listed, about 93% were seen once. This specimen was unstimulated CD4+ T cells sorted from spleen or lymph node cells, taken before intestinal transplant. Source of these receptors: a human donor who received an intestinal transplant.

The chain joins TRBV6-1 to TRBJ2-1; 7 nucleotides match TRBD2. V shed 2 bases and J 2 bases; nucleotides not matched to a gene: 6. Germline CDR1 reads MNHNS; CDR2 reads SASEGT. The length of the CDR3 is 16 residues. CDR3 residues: CASSERQRGAYNEQFF. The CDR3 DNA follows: TGTGCCAGCAGTGAAAGGCAGCGGGGCGCCTACAATGAGCAGTTCTTC.

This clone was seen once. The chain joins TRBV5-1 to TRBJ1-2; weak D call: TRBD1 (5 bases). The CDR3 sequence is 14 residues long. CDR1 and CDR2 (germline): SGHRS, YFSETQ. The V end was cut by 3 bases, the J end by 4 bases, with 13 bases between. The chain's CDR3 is CASSSVLGGYGYTF. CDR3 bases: TGCGCCAGCAGCTCGGTCCTCGGGGGCTATGGCTACACCTTC.